The clone carrying this TCR beta chain has only one observation. Germline CDR1 and CDR2: LGHNA and YSLEER. Trimming removed 1 base from V and 4 bases from J, with 16 bases in between. This CDR3 is 17 amino acids long. Original methodology: Cell counts per sample came from amplifying reference gene primers. This table comes from immunoSEQ multiplex PCR, and its TCRdb copy is limited to in-frame clones, with some not included. V and J calls and clone size are copied from that table; D and trimming were computed from the DNA. The sample consists of approximately 58,000 clones, about three quarters of them appearing once. These data come from a study of blood T cell repertoires in COVID-19. Study-wide background: Material from acute and convalescent COVID-19 was sourced from the United States, Italy and Spain. Sources were T cells, B-cell-depleted T cells, or PBMCs; the material itself was cDNA or gDNA.

The sample was peripheral blood. The origin of this receptor is a man aged 65 to 79 with active or convalescent COVID-19. The chain combines TRBV4-3 with TRBJ1-4, with a possible D match to TRBD1 (6 bases). CDR3 sequence: CASSQGERGRGNEKLFF. The CDR3 nucleotides read TGCGCCAGCAGCCAAGGGGAGAGGGGCAGGGGTAATGAAAAACTGTTTTTT.